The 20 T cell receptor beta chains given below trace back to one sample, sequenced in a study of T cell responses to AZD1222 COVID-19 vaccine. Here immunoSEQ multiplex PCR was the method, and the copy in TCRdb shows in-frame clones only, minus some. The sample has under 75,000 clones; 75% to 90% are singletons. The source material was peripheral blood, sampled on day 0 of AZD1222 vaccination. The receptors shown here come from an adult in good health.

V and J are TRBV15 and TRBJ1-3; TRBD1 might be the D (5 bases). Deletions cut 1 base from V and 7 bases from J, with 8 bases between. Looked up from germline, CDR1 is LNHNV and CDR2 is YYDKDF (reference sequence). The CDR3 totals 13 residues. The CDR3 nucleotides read TGTGCCACCAGCAGAGGGGGCGCGAACACCATATATTTT. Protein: CATSRGGANTIYF.

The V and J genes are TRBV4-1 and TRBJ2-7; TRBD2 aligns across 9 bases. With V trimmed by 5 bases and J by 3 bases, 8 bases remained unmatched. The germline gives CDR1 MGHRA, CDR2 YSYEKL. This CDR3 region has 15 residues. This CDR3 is CASSFAGGQNYEQYF. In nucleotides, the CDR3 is TGCGCCAGCAGCTTTGCGGGGGGGCAAAACTACGAGCAGTACTTC.

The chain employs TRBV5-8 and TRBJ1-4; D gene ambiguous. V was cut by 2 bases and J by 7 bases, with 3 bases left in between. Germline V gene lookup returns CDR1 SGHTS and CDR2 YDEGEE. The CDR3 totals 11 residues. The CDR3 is CASSFVEKLFF. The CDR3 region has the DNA TGTGCCAGCAGCTTCGTTGAAAAACTGTTTTTT. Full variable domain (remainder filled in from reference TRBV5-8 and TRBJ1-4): EAGVTQSPTHLIKTRGQQATLRCSPISGHTSVYWYQQALGLGLQFLLWYDEGEERNRGNFPPRFSGRQFPNYSSELNVNALELEDSALYLCASSFVEKLFFGSGTQLSVL.

The CDR3 spells CASSDSGRNTDTQYF. As DNA, the CDR3 is TGTGCCAGTTCCGATAGCGGGAGGAACACAGATACGCAGTATTTT. The rearrangement links TRBV19 to TRBJ2-3; 10 nucleotides match TRBD2. The CDR3 extends over 15 amino acids. The germline V gene has CDR1 LNHDA and CDR2 SQIVND (reference sequence). V shed 8 bases, J shed 2 bases, and the junction held 7 bases outside the gene matches.

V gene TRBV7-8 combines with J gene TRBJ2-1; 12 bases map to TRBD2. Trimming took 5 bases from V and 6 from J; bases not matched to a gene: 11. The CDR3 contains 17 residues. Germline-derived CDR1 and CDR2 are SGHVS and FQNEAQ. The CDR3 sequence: CASSTHRLAGAGNEQFF. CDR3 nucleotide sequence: TGTGCCAGCAGCACCCATCGACTAGCGGGAGCGGGCAATGAGCAGTTCTTC.

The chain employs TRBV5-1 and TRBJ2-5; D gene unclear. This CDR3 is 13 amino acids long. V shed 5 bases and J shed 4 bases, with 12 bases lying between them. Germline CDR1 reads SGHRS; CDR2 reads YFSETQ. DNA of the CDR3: TGCGCCAGCAGACGTGGTTTCGGAGAGACCCAGTACTTC. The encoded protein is CASRRGFGETQYF. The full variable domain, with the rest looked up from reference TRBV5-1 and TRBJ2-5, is KAGVTQTPRYLIKTRGQQVTLSCSPISGHRSVSWYQQTPGQGLQFLFEYFSETQRNKGNFPGRFSGRQFSNSRSEMNVSTLELGDSALYLCASRRGFGETQYFGPGTRLLVL.

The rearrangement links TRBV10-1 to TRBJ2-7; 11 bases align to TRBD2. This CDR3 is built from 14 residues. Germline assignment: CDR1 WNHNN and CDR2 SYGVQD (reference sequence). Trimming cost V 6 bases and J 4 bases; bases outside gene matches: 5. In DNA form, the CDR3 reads TGCGCCAGCAGCCCTAGCGGGAGGCTGTACGAGCAGTACTTC. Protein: CASSPSGRLYEQYF.

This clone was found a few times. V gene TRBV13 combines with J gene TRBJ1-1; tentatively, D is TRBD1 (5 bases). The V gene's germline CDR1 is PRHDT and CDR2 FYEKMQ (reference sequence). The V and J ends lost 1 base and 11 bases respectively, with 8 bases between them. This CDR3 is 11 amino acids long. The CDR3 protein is CASSLVKGAFF. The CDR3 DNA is TGTGCCAGCAGCTTAGTAAAGGGGGCTTTCTTT.

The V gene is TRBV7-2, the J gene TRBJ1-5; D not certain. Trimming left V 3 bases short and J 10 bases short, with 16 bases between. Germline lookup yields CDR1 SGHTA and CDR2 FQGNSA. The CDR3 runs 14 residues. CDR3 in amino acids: CASSFSGWRNPQHF. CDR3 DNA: TGTGCCAGCAGCTTCTCAGGTTGGAGGAATCCCCAGCATTTT.

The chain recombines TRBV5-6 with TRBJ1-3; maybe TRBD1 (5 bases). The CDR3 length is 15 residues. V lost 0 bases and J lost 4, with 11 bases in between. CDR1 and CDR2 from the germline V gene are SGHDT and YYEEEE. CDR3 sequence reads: CASSLARAGGNTIYF. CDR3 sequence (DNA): TGTGCCAGCAGCTTGGCCAGGGCAGGGGGAAACACCATATATTTT.

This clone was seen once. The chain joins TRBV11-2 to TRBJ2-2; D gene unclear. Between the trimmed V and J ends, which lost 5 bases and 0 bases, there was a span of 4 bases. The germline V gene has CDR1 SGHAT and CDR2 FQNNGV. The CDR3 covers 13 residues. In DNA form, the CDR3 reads TGTGCCAGCAGCCGATCGAACACCGGGGAGCTGTTTTTT. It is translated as CASSRSNTGELFF.

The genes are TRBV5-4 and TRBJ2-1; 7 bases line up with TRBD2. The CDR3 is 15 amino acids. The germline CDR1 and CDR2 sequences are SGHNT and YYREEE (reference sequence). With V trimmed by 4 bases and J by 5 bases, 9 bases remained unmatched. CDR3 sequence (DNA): TGTGCCAGCAGCGGGTGGGCTAGCGGAAACAATGAGCAGTTCTTC. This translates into CASSGWASGNNEQFF.

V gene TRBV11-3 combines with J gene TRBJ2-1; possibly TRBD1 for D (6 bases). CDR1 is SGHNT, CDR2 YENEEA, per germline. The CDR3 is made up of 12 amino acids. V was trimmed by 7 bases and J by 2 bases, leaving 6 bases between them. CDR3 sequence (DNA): TGTGCCAGCACAGGGGCCTACAATGAGCAGTTCTTC. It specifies CASTGAYNEQFF.

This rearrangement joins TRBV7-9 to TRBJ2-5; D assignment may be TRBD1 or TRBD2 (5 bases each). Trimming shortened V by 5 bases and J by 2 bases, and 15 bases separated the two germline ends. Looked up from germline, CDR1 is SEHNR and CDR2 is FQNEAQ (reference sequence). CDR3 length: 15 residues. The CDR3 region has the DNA TGTGCCAGCAGCCCAGGGACGGTTCTTCAAGAGACCCAGTACTTC. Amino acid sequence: CASSPGTVLQETQYF.

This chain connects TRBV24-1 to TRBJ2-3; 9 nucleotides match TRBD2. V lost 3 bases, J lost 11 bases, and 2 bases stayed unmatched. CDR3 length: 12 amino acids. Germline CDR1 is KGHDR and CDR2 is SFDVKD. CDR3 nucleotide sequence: TGTGCCACCAGTGATCTAGCGGGGATGCAGTATTTT. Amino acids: CATSDLAGMQYF.

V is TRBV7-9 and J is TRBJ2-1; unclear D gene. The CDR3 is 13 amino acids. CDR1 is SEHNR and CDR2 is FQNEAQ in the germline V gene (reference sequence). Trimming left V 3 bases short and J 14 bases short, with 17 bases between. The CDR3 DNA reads TGTGCCAGCAGCTTTGACGGCCCAGGTGGGGAGTTCTTC. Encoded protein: CASSFDGPGGEFF.

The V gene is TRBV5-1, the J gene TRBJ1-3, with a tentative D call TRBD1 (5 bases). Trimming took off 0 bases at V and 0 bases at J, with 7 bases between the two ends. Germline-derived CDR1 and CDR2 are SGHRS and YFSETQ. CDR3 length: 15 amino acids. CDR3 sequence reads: CASSLEGASGNTIYF. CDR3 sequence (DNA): TGCGCCAGCAGCTTGGAAGGGGCCTCTGGAAACACCATATATTTT. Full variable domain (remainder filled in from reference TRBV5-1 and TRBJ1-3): KAGVTQTPRYLIKTRGQQVTLSCSPISGHRSVSWYQQTPGQGLQFLFEYFSETQRNKGNFPGRFSGRQFSNSRSEMNVSTLELGDSALYLCASSLEGASGNTIYFGEGSWLTVV.

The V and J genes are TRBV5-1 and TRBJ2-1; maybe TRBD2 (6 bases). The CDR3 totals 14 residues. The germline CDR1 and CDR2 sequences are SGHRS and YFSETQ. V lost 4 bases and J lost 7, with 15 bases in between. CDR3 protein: CASSPVAGINEQFF. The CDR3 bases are TGCGCCAGCAGCCCCGTGGCGGGGATTAATGAGCAGTTCTTC.

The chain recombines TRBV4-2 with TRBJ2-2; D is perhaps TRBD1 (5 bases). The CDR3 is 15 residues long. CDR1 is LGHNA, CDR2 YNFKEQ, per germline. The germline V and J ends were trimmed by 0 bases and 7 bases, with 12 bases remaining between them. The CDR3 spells CASSQEGGQGGELFF. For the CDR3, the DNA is TGTGCCAGCAGCCAAGAGGGCGGTCAGGGCGGGGAGCTGTTTTTT.

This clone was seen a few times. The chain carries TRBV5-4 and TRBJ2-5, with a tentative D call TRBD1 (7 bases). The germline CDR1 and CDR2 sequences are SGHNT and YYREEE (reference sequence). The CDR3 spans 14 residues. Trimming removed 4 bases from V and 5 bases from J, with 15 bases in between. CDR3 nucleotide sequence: TGTGCCAGCAGCCGCGGGGACAGTCCGGAGACCCAGTACTTC. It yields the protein CASSRGDSPETQYF.